This T cell receptor (beta chain) stems from a study of cytomegalovirus exposure and HLA in healthy donors. Study results and caveats: TCR sequences were mostly rare, though some public TCRs occurred in many donors. Some V segments, TRBV6-2 and TRBV6-3 among them, were indistinguishable and were therefore excluded.

As concerns this clone: Its antigen is currently unknown.

The V gene end was trimmed by 2 bases and the J gene end by 3 bases; junction bases not matched to a gene: 4. Germline V CDR1 and CDR2: MDHEN, SYDVKM. The CDR3 totals 14 residues. The PCR had 60 Vbeta and 13 Jbeta primers. The protocol was immunoSEQ multiplex PCR, while the TCRdb copy is restricted to in-frame clones and leaves out a portion. Of around 100,000 clones listed, under 85% are singletons. The source of this sequence is a man aged 45-65 years in good health and CMV-seropositive. The sequencing sample was made of PBMCs. The V call is TRBV28, the J call TRBJ2-7; TRBD2 matches 7 bases. Written as DNA, the CDR3 is TGTGCCAGCAGTTTAACGGGAGGACACTACGAGCAGTACTTC. Its translation: CASSLTGGHYEQYF.